This T cell receptor (beta chain) was profiled in a study of CXCR3-negative and CXCR3-positive naive CD8 T cells. Notes on the study in general: The study found more hydrophobic TRB CDR3s in CXCR3-positive naive cells than in CXCR3-negative naive cells. Similar TRBV-TRBJ usage was seen in naive cells (both CXCR3-negative and CXCR3-positive), but memory cells differed.

The V gene's germline CDR1 is MNHNS and CDR2 SASEGT. This CDR3 region has 15 residues. About this clonotype itself: The antigen remains undetermined.

Researchers prepared the TRB cDNA libraries using 5' RACE with UMI labels. From the 5' RACE reads, TCRdb lists one entry per CDR3 protein and no DNA. The sample totals some 68,000 distinct CDR3 sequences. Sequenced: naive CXCR3+ CD8+ T cells from blood. Subset given: CD45RO-CCR7+CD27+CD95- naive CD8+ T cells expressing CXCR3 (TNR3+). The clonotype comes from a human donor in good health. Some clones in this sample may be carry-over from other donors' samples. The chain employs TRBV6-1 and TRBJ2-7; TCRdb's assignment of TRBD2 cannot be checked, as there is no DNA. The CDR3 loop is CASSEIAGSSYEQYF.